This TCR beta chain was identified during a study of Graves' ophthalmopathy and Graves' hyperthyroidism. Whole-study findings and limits: Blood shared most expanded thyroid clonotypes above 0.001 frequency. Progression of ophthalmopathy was predicted by the model with around 70% sensitivity and around 72% specificity.

RNA transcripts provided the template for amplifying TCR beta CDR3 regions. An initial RT-PCR round employing HTBI primers preceded a second-round multiplex PCR. TCRdb passed the multiplex PCR reads through MiXCR, listing each CDR3 protein once. The sample consists of approximately 50,000 distinct CDR3 sequences, 50% to 65% of them appearing once. Germline CDR1 MDHEN, CDR2 SYDVKM. V was cut by 5 bases and J by 4 bases, with 18 bases left in between. There are 15 residues in the CDR3. This clonotype was detected many times. What it recognizes is unknown. Among the exclusions were patients with other autoimmune diseases, uncontrolled infections, pregnancy or lactation. The diagnostic workup employed clinical symptoms, serum thyroxine, TRAb, thyroid ultrasound and orbital computed tomography.

The sample consisted of peripheral blood. This TCR derives from an adult man with Graves' ophthalmopathy. The J gene is TRBJ2-7, the V gene TRBV28; D is possibly TRBD2 (6 bases). CDR3 in amino acids: CASSHGGAGVYEQYF. CDR3 bases: TGTGCCAGCAGTCATGGCGGGGCTGGCGTTTACGAGCAGTACTTC.